This TCR beta chain was identified in a study of T cell responses to AZD1222 COVID-19 vaccine. General study findings and limits: Across the whole spike, CD4 TCRs peaked at regions 160-218 and 743-854.

This CDR3 region has 18 residues. Germline CDR1 reads LGHNA; CDR2 reads YSLEER. The V end lost 0 bases, the J end lost 3 bases, and 18 bases lay between the germline ends. TCRdb's copy holds only in-frame clones and misses some; the assay was immunoSEQ multiplex PCR. The sample records 150,000 to 200,000 clones, 85% to 95% being singletons. Points on this clone: Its antigen is as yet unknown.

The sequencing here drew on peripheral blood, taken on day 0 of AZD1222 vaccination. This sequence joins TRBV4-3 and TRBJ1-5; weak D call: TRBD1 (6 bases). The source of this sequence is an adult in good health. CDR3: CASSQDYRGAWNNQPQHF. The DNA for the CDR3 is TGCGCCAGCAGCCAAGATTATAGGGGGGCGTGGAACAATCAGCCCCAGCATTTT.